Presented here are 25 T cell receptor beta chains from one specimen sequenced in a study of cytomegalovirus exposure and HLA in healthy donors. This PCR relied on a set of 60 Vbeta primers and 13 Jbeta primers. Assay: immunoSEQ multiplex PCR; the TCRdb copy retains only in-frame clones and omits some. The data show more than 150,000 clones, 70% to 90% seen once. The sequencing input was PBMCs. These TCRs come from a man younger than 35 in good health and CMV-seropositive.

This sequence joins TRBV6-5 and TRBJ1-1; the D gene is possibly TRBD1 (5 bases). Per germline, CDR1 MNHEY and CDR2 SVGAGI. Trimming took off 4 bases at V and 6 bases at J, with 12 bases between the two ends. The CDR3 spans 13 residues. For the CDR3, the DNA is TGTGCCAGCAGTTCTCGGGGGAGGGCTGAAGCTTTCTTT. Protein product: CASSSRGRAEAFF.

The V call is TRBV5-1, the J call TRBJ2-5, with 8 bases fitting TRBD2. The J call is doubtful: the DNA matches TRBJ2-7 better. The CDR3 is 15 amino acids. The germline V gene encodes CDR1 SGHRS and CDR2 YFSETQ. CDR3 sequence reads: CASGPGLGISYEQYF. The DNA for the CDR3 is TGCGCCAGCGGTCCGGGACTAGGGATCTCCTACGAGCAGTACTTC.

This rearrangement joins TRBV10-2 to TRBJ2-4; D ambiguous. This CDR3 region has 13 residues. The V end was cut by 4 bases, the J end by 9 bases, with 13 bases between. CDR1 and CDR2 (germline): WSHSY, SAAADI. CDR3 DNA: TGCGCCAGCAGTGCCCCCGAGGCGAGCATTCAGTACTTC. This sequence encodes CASSAPEASIQYF.

This clone was seen a handful of times. The chain couples TRBV10-3 to TRBJ1-6; TRBD1 matches 9 bases. J gave up 7 bases and V 4 bases, and 2 bases lay outside the gene matches. This CDR3 comprises 14 residues. Germline V gene sequence: CDR1 ENHRY, CDR2 SYGVKD. The DNA for the CDR3 is TGTGCCATCAGTGCCGGACAGGGGAATTCACCCCTCCACTTT. Encoded protein: CAISAGQGNSPLHF.

A word on this clone: Germline and junction disagree at one end, which may indicate a read error. The genes are TRBV7-8 and TRBJ2-7, with 10 bases aligning to TRBD2. Germline CDR1 and CDR2: SGHVS and FQNEAQ. The CDR3 length is 14 residues. In nucleotides, the CDR3 is TGTGCCAGCAGCCCCCGGACTAGCGGACCAGAGCAGTGCTTC. It specifies CASSPRTSGPEQCF.

The DNA of the CDR3 is TGTGCCTGGAGGCCTCAGGGGGTCGGTGGCTACACCTTC. This sequence encodes CAWRPQGVGGYTF. The gene calls are TRBV30 and TRBJ1-2, with 7 bases matching TRBD1. The trim removed 3 bases at V and 7 bases at J, leaving 8 bases unmatched. Germline CDR1 GTSNPN, CDR2 SVGIG (reference sequence). The CDR3 contains 13 residues.

The chain links TRBV5-1 to TRBJ2-1; 11 bases agree with TRBD2. V trimming: 0 bases; J trimming: 15 bases; junction bases outside the gene matches: 11. Looked up from germline, CDR1 is SGHRS and CDR2 is YFSETQ. This CDR3 has 15 amino acids. The chain's CDR3 is CASSLAVELAGAPFF. CDR3 coding DNA: TGCGCCAGCAGCTTGGCGGTAGAACTAGCGGGGGCCCCGTTCTTC.

The CDR3 protein is CASSDAAISTGANVLTF. CDR3 DNA: TGTGCCAGCAGCGACGCCGCGATCTCTACGGGGGCCAACGTCCTGACTTTC. J is TRBJ2-6 and V is TRBV9; no reliable D call. This CDR3 is 17 amino acids long. V was pared by 3 bases and J by 4 bases, with 17 bases between. In germline, CDR1 is SGDLS, CDR2 YYNGEE.

The DNA of the CDR3 is TGTGCCAGCAGCGGGGGCGACAGGGCCAGCTCTGGGGCCAACGTCCTGACTTTC. Its translation is CASSGGDRASSGANVLTF. This chain joins TRBV5-6 and TRBJ2-6, with 7 nucleotides matching TRBD1. Germline loops: CDR1 SGHDT, CDR2 YYEEEE. J was trimmed by 0 bases and V by 4 bases; bases with no gene match: 10. CDR3 length: 18 amino acids.

The chain joins TRBV7-3 to TRBJ1-1; weak D call: TRBD1 (6 bases). The V end lost 3 bases, the J end lost 6 bases, and 11 bases lay between the germline ends. Per the germline V gene, CDR1 is SGHTA and CDR2 is FQGTGA. The CDR3 has 13 residues. The CDR3 sequence is CASSLNRAAEAFF. The CDR3 region has the DNA TGTGCCAGCAGCTTGAACAGGGCGGCTGAAGCTTTCTTT.

This sequence joins TRBV10-3 and TRBJ1-6; 11 bases agree with TRBD1. The germline V gene encodes CDR1 ENHRY and CDR2 SYGVKD. With V trimmed by 6 bases and J by 8 bases, 0 bases remained unmatched. CDR3 length: 13 residues. The CDR3 DNA sequence: TGTGCCATCAGGGGACAGGGGGATTCACCCCTCCACTTT. Protein product: CAIRGQGDSPLHF.

This clone occurred once. V gene TRBV4-1 combines with J gene TRBJ2-5; D may be TRBD1 (5 bases). Trimming removed 2 bases at V and 2 bases at J, with 9 bases between. The CDR3 covers 14 residues. Germline loops: CDR1 MGHRA, CDR2 YSYEKL. The CDR3 nucleotides read TGCGCCAGCAGCCAACAGGGTGGACAAGAGACCCAGTACTTC. Residues: CASSQQGGQETQYF.

The CDR3 reads CASSYRDRGGWGYTF. The CDR3 DNA follows: TGTGCCAGCAGCTACCGGGACAGGGGAGGTTGGGGCTACACCTTC. The chain links TRBV5-4 to TRBJ1-2; 10 nucleotides agree with TRBD1. CDR1 and CDR2 from the germline V gene are SGHNT and YYREEE (reference sequence). The CDR3 contains 15 residues. Losses at the gene ends were 3 bases for V and 8 bases for J; bases not matched to a gene: 10.

This sequence joins TRBV30 and TRBJ2-1; no clear D. This CDR3 spans 13 amino acids. V lost 2 bases, J lost 4 bases, and 9 bases lay in between. Germline CDR1 and CDR2: GTSNPN and SVGIG (reference sequence). The CDR3 loop reads CAWSPDSYNEQFF. The CDR3 DNA follows: TGTGCCTGGAGTCCTGACTCGTACAATGAGCAGTTCTTC.

This sequence joins TRBV21-1 and TRBJ1-2; the table gives TRBD1 as D, unverified against the DNA. TRBV21-1 is recorded as a pseudogene. The CDR3 spans 15 residues. CDR3 amino acids: CASSKRRNRGQGYTF. The CDR3 DNA is TGTGCCAGCAGCAAAAGGCGAAACAGGGGCCAGGGCTACACCTTC.

Regarding this clone: Other DNA sequences of this sample code for an identical CDR3. CDR3: CASSPTSGQETQYF. CDR3 nucleotides: TGTGCCAGCTCACCGACTAGCGGCCAAGAGACCCAGTACTTC. V usage is TRBV18 and J usage is TRBJ2-5; the match to TRBD2 covers 9 bases. J gave up 1 base and V 3 bases, and 0 bases lay outside the gene matches. This CDR3 spans 14 amino acids. Germline V lookup: CDR1 KGHSH, CDR2 LQKENI.

The chain links TRBV5-3 to TRBJ2-7, with D perhaps TRBD2 (6 bases). TRBV5-3 is filed as an ORF, its function uncertain. The V end was cut by 0 bases, the J end by 2 bases, with 6 bases between. The CDR3 extends over 13 amino acids. The CDR3, as DNA: TGTGCCAGAAGCTTGGGGGGGGCCTACGAGCAGTACTTC. Residues: CARSLGGAYEQYF.

V is TRBV7-3 and J is TRBJ2-1; TRBD1 matches 7 bases. Germline V lookup: CDR1 SGHTA, CDR2 FQGTGA. The CDR3 sequence is 18 residues long. With 0 bases clipped from V and 0 bases from J, the junction kept 8 bases outside the gene matches. This CDR3 reads CASSLTRGGAGSYNEQFF. The CDR3 coding sequence is TGTGCCAGCAGCTTAACTCGAGGGGGCGCAGGCTCCTACAATGAGCAGTTCTTC.

The rearrangement links TRBV10-1 to TRBJ1-1; TRBD1 might be the D (5 bases). The germline CDR1 and CDR2 sequences are WNHNN and SYGVQD (reference sequence). Deletions cut 5 bases from V and 1 base from J, with 8 bases between. The CDR3 is 13 amino acids. CDR3 residues: CASSYGQNTEAFF. CDR3 nucleotides: TGCGCCAGCAGTTATGGACAGAACACTGAAGCTTTCTTT.

This clone appeared once. The rearrangement uses TRBV4-1 and TRBJ1-2; D is unclear. The V gene lost 0 bases and the J gene lost 7 bases, with 9 bases spanning the gap. The CDR3 is 13 amino acids. The germline V gene encodes CDR1 MGHRA and CDR2 YSYEKL. CDR3 sequence (DNA): TGCGCCAGCAGCCAAGATCCAGTCTCTGGCTACACCTTC. It yields the protein CASSQDPVSGYTF.

In its sample, this clone was seen a few times. The rearrangement links TRBV21-1 to TRBJ1-5; the table names TRBD1, a call not compared with the DNA. TRBV21-1 is a recognized pseudogene. The CDR3 extends over 15 amino acids. The CDR3 DNA follows: TGTGCCAGCAGCAAAGGAAGGGGGAGCTATCAGCCCCAGCATTTT. It translates to CASSKGRGSYQPQHF.

The chain has TRBV21-1 and TRBJ2-1; TRBD2 reflects the table's D call only, with no check against the DNA. TRBV21-1 is reported as a pseudogene. This CDR3 is built from 15 residues. The CDR3 loop reads CASSKEMPGPNEQFF. In nucleotides, the CDR3 is TGTGCCAGCAGCAAAGAGATGCCGGGTCCCAATGAGCAGTTCTTC.

The rearrangement links TRBV10-3 to TRBJ1-6, with D possibly being TRBD1 (6 bases). Germline values: CDR1 ENHRY, CDR2 SYGVKD. CDR3 length: 13 residues. V lost 7 bases, J lost 5 bases, and 9 bases lay in between. CDR3 nucleotides: TGTGCCATCAAAGGGACACATAATTCACCCCTCCACTTT. Amino acid sequence: CAIKGTHNSPLHF.

The sample holds a few counts of this clone. The rearrangement links TRBV5-1 to TRBJ1-1; the match to TRBD1 covers 7 bases. CDR3 length: 14 amino acids. The germline V gene encodes CDR1 SGHRS and CDR2 YFSETQ. Unmatched junction bases numbered 3, after V lost 0 bases and J lost 4 bases. CDR3 DNA: TGCGCCAGCAGCTTGGTGACAGGGAGCACTGAAGCTTTCTTT. Translation gives CASSLVTGSTEAFF.

The V call is TRBV9, the J call TRBJ1-3, with TRBD1 as a possible D gene (5 bases). Per germline, CDR1 SGDLS and CDR2 YYNGEE. V was cut by 2 bases and J by 1 base, with 10 bases left in between. The length of the CDR3 is 15 residues. The CDR3 reads CASSVGGMSGNTIYF. The CDR3 DNA follows: TGTGCCAGCAGCGTGGGGGGGATGTCTGGAAACACCATATATTTT.